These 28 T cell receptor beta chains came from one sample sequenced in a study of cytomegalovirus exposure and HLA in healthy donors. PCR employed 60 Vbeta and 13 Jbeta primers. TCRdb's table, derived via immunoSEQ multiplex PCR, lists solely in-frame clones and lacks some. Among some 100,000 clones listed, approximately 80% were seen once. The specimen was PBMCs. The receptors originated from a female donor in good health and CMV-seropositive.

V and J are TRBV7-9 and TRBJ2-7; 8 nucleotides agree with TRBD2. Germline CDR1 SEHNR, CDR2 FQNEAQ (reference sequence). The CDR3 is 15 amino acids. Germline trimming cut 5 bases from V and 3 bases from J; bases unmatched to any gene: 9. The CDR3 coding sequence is TGTGCCAGCAGCCCAAGGACTAGCCCCTACTACGAGCAGTACTTC. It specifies CASSPRTSPYYEQYF.

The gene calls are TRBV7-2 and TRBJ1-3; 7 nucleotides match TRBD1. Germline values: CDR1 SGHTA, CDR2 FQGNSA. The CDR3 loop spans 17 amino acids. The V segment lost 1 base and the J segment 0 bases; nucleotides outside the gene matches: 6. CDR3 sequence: CASSLGDRVGSGNTIYF. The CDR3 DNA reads TGTGCCAGCAGCTTAGGAGACAGGGTAGGCTCTGGAAACACCATATATTTT.

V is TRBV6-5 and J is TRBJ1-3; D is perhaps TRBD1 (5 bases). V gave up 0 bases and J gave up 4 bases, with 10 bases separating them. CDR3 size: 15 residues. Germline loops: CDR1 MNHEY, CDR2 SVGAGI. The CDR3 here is CASSYSMQGGNTIYF. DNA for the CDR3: TGTGCCAGCAGTTACTCGATGCAGGGCGGAAACACCATATATTTT.

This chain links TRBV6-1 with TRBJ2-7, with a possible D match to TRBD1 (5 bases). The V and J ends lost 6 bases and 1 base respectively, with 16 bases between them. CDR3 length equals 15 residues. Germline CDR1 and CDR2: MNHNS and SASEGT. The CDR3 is CASRFTGTLSYEQYF. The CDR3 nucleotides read TGTGCCAGCAGGTTTACAGGAACCTTATCCTACGAGCAGTACTTC.

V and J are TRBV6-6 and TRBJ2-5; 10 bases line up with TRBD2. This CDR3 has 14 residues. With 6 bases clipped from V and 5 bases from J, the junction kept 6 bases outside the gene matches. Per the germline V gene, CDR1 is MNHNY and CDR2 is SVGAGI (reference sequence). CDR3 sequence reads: CASRRTSGLETQYF. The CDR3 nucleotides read TGTGCCAGCAGGCGGACTAGCGGTCTGGAGACCCAGTACTTC.

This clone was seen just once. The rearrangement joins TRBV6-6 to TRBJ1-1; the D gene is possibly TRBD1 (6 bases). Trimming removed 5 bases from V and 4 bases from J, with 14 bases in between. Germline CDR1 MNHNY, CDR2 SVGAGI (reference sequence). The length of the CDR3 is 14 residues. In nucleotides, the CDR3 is TGTGCCAGCAGTACACAGGGCCGGGGCACTGAAGCTTTCTTT. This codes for CASSTQGRGTEAFF.

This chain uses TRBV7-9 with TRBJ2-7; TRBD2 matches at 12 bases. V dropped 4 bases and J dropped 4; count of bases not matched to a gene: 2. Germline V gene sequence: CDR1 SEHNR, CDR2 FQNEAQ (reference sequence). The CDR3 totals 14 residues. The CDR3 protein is CASSSGTSGYEQYF. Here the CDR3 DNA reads TGTGCCAGCAGCTCCGGGACTAGCGGGTACGAGCAGTACTTC.

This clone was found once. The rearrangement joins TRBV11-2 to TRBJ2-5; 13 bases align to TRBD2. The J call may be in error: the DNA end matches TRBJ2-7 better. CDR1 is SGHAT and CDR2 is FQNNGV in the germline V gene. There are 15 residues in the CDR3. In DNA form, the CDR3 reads TGTGCCAGCAGCCCCCGGACTAGCGGGAGCTACGAGCAGTACTTC. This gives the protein CASSPRTSGSYEQYF.

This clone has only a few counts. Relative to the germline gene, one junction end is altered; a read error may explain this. CDR3 residues: CSSSDRQGSGNTIYF. Here the CDR3 DNA reads TGTTCCAGCAGCGACCGACAAGGCTCTGGAAACACCATATATTTT. This rearrangement joins TRBV7-9 to TRBJ1-3; D remains unclear. This CDR3 comprises 15 residues. Germline assignment: CDR1 SEHNR and CDR2 FQNEAQ (reference sequence).

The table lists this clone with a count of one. CDR3 bases: TGTGCCAGCAGCCCCGAGGCCGACCCCTACGAGCAGTACTTC. This sequence encodes CASSPEADPYEQYF. The chain carries TRBV7-6 and TRBJ2-5; D unclear. The end of the DNA is better explained by TRBJ2-7, so the J call may be wrong. This CDR3 is built from 14 residues. Per the germline V gene, CDR1 is SGHVS and CDR2 is FNYEAQ.

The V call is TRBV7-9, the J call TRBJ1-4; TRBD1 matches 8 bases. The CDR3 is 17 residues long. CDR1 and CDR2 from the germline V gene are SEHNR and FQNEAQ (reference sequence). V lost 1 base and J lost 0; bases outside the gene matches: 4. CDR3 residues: CASSLGQGFSTNEKLFF. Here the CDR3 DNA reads TGTGCCAGCAGCTTAGGACAGGGGTTCTCAACTAATGAAAAACTGTTTTTT.

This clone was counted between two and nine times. CDR3 region: CASSLDGQGPEAFF. The CDR3, as DNA: TGCGCCAGCAGCTTGGATGGACAGGGGCCCGAAGCTTTCTTT. V and J are TRBV5-1 and TRBJ1-1, with 9 bases aligning to TRBD1. The V segment lost 0 bases and the J segment 8 bases; nucleotides outside the gene matches: 5. This CDR3 is 14 amino acids long. Germline V lookup: CDR1 SGHRS, CDR2 YFSETQ.

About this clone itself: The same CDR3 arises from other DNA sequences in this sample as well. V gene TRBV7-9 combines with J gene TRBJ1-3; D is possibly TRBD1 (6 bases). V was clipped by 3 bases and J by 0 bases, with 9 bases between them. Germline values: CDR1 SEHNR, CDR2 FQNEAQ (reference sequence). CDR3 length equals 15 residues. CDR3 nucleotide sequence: TGTGCCAGCAGCTTCGCAGGGGCCTCTGGAAACACCATATATTTT. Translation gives CASSFAGASGNTIYF.

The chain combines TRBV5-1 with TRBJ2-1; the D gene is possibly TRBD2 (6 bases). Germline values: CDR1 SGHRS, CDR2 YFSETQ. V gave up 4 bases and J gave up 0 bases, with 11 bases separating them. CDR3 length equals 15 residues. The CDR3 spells CASSPVSGSYNEQFF. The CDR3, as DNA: TGCGCCAGCAGCCCGGTTAGCGGCTCCTACAATGAGCAGTTCTTC.

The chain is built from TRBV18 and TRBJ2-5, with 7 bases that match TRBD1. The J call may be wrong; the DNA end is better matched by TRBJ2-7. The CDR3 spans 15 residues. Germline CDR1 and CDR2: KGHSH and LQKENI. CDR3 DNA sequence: TGTGCCAGCTCACCAAGACAGGGCTCAAACACCGAGCAGTACTTC. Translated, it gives CASSPRQGSNTEQYF.

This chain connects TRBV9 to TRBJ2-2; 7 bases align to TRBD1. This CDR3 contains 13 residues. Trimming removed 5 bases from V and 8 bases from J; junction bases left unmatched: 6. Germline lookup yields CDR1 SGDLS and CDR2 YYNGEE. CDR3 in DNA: TGTGCCAGCAGGAGACAGGGTCGGGGGGAGCTGTTTTTT. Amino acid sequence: CASRRQGRGELFF.

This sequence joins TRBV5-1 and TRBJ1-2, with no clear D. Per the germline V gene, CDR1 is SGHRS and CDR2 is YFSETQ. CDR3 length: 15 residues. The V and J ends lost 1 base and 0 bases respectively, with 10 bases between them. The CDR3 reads CASSLNTGANYGYTF. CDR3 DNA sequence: TGCGCCAGCAGCTTGAATACCGGGGCTAACTATGGCTACACCTTC.

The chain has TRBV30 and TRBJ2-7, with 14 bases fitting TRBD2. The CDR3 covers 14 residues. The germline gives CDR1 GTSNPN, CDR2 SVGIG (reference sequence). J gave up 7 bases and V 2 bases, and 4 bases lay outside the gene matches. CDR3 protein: CAWSFGLAGGEQYF. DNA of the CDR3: TGTGCCTGGAGTTTCGGACTAGCGGGGGGTGAGCAGTACTTC.

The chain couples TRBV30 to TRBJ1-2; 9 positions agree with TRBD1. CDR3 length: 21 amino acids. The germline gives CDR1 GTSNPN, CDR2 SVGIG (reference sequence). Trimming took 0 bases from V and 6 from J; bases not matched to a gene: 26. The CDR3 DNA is TGTGCCTGGAGTGTACGCGGGTACCGGGACAGGGCGATAACGGGGAAGAATGGCTACACCTTC. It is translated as CAWSVRGYRDRAITGKNGYTF.

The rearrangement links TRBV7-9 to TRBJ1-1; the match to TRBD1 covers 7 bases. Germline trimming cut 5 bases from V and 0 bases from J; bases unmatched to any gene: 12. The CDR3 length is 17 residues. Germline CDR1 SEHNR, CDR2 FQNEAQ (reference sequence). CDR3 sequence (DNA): TGTGCCAGCAGCGGGCCGAACACAGGGGCGGTGAACACTGAAGCTTTCTTT. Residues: CASSGPNTGAVNTEAFF.

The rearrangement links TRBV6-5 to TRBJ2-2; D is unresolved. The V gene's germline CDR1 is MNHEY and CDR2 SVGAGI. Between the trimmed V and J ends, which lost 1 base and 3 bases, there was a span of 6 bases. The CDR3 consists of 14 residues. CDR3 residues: CASSYYRDTGELFF. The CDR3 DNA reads TGTGCCAGCAGTTACTACCGGGACACCGGGGAGCTGTTTTTT.

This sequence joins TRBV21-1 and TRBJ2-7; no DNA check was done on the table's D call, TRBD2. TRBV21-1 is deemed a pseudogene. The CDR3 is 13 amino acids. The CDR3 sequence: CASSKRDPYEQYF. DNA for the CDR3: TGTGCCAGCAGCAAGCGGGACCCCTACGAGCAGTACTTC.

The CDR3 protein is CAGSRQPMNTEAFF. The CDR3, as DNA: TGTGCCGGATCAAGACAGCCAATGAACACTGAAGCTTTCTTT. The genes are TRBV2 and TRBJ1-1; tentatively, D is TRBD1 (5 bases). CDR1 and CDR2 from the germline V gene are SNHLY and FYNNEI. The CDR3 extends over 14 amino acids. The V end was cut by 11 bases, the J end by 0 bases, with 16 bases between.

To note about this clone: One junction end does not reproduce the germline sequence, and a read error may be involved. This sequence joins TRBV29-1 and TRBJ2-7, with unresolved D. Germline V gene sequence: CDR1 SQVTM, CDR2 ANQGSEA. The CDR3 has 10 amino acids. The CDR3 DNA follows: TGCAGCCTTGAACTTTACGAGCAGTACTTC. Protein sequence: CSLELYEQYF.

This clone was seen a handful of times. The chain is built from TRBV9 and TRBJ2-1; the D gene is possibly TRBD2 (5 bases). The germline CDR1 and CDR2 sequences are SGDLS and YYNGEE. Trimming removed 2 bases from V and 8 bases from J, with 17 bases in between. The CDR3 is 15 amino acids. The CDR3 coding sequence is TGTGCCAGCAGCGTGGCTAGCATGATTAACGATGAGCAGTTCTTC. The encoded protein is CASSVASMINDEQFF.

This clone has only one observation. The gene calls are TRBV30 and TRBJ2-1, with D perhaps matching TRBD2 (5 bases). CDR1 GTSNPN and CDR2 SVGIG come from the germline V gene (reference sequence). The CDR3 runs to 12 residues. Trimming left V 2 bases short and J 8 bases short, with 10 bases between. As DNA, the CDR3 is TGTGCCTGGAGTCCGAGGGCATATGAGCAGTTCTTC. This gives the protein CAWSPRAYEQFF.

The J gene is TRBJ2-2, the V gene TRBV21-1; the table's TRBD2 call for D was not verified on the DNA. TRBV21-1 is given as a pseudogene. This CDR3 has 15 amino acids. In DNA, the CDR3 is TGTGCCAGCAGCAGGGGGGGCAAAAACACCGGGGAGCTGTTTTTT. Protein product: CASSRGGKNTGELFF.

In DNA form, the CDR3 reads TGTGCCAGTACCCGCCGAGGGACTAGCGGGAGATGGGTTGGGTACAATGAGCAGTTCTTC. It translates to CASTRRGTSGRWVGYNEQFF. The V gene is TRBV19, the J gene TRBJ2-1, with 14 bases fitting TRBD2. V lost 7 bases and J lost 4; bases outside the gene matches: 18. From germline, CDR1 is LNHDA and CDR2 SQIVND (reference sequence). This CDR3 spans 20 amino acids.